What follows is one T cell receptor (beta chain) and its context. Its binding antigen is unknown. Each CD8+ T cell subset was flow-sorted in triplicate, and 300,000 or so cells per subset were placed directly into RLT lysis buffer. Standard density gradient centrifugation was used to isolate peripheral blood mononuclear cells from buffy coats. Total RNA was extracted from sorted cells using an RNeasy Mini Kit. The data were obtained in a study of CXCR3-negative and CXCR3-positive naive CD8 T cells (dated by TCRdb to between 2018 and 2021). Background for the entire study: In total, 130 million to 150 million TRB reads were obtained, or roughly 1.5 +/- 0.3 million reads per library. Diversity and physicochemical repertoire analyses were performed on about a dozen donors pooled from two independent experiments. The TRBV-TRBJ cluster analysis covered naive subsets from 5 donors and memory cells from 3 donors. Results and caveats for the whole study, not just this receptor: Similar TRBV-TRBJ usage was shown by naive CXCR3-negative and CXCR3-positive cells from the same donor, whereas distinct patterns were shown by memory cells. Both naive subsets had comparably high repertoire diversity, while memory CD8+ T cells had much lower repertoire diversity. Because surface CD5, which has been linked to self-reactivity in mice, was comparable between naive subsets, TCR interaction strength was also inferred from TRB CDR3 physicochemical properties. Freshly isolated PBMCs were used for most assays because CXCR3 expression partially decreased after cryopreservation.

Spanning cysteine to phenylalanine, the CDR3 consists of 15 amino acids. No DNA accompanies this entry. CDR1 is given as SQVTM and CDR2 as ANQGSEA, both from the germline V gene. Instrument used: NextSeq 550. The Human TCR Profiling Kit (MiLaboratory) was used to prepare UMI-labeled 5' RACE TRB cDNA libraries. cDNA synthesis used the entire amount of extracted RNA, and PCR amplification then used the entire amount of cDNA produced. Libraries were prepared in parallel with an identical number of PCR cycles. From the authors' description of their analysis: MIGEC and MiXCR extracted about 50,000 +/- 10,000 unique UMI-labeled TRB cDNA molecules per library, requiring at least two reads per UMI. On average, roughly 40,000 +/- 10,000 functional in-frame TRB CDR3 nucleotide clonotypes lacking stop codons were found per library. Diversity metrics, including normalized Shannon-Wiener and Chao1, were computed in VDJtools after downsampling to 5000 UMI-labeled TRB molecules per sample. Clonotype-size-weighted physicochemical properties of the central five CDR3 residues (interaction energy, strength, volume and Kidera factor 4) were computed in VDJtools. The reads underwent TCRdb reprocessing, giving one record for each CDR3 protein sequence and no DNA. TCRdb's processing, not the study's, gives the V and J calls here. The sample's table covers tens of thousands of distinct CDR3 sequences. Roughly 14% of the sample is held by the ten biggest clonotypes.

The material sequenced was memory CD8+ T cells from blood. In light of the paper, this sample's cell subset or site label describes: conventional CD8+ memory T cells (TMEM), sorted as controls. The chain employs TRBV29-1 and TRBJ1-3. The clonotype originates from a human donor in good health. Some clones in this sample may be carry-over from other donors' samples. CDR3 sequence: CSVEVGQGLRNTIYF. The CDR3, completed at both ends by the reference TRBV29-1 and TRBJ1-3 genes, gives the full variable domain SAVISQKPSRDICQRGTSLTIQCQVDSQVTMMFWYRQQPGQSLTLIATANQGSEATYESGFVIDKFPISRPNLTFSTLTVSNMSPEDSSIYLCSVEVGQGLRNTIYFGEGSWLTVV.